The present entry profiles one T cell receptor beta chain with its context. Its antigen is currently unknown. TCRdb reprocessed the RT-PCR reads with MiXCR, giving one entry per CDR3 protein. Here the sample spans around 650,000 distinct CDR3 sequences, approximately 14% being singletons. Trimming stripped 5 bases from V and 8 bases from J, with 13 bases between. The CDR3 loop spans 14 amino acids. Germline CDR1 SGHTA, CDR2 FQGNSA. The data originate from a study of response to subunit inactivated influenza vaccine. Whole-study findings and limits: There was a suggestion from the authors that each seasonal influenza vaccination recruits few new T cells.

The V gene is TRBV7-2, the J gene TRBJ1-6; the D gene is possibly TRBD1 (5 bases). The receptor was derived from a man aged 45 to 65 who received an inactivated influenza vaccine. Material: PBMCs from blood, obtained 11 to 12 days after vaccination. The CDR3 here is CASSPGRRDSPLHF. The CDR3 region has the DNA TGTGCCAGCAGCCCGGGACGGCGCGATTCACCCCTCCACTTT.